This TCR beta chain was recorded in a study of blood T cells in healthy people across ages. A sample-barcoded 5' primer and a J-beta primer mix were used in a second PCR of about 6 to 11 cycles. Every individual sample yielded 3 million or more paired-end reads (each containing CDR3). In TCRdb, the 5' RACE reads were re-called with MiXCR into one record per CDR3 protein. The sample shows about 680,000 distinct CDR3 sequences, roughly 49% of them seen only once. Isolated per sample were at least 7 million PBMCs. Details on this clonotype: An end of the junction does not agree with germline; a read error may underlie this.

This CDR3 comprises 15 residues. Germline lookup yields CDR1 LGHDT and CDR2 YNNKEL (reference sequence). The sequence came from a woman in her sixties or seventies in good health. The rearrangement uses TRBV3-1 and TRBJ2-5; 8 nucleotides agree with TRBD2. The closer fit of TRBJ2-7 to the DNA end suggests the J call may be wrong. The sequencing input was blood. CDR3 residues: CASSQEGLASYEQYF. The CDR3 region has the DNA TGCGCCAGCAGCCAAGAAGGACTAGCTTCGTACGAGCAGTACTTC.